The subject of this entry is one T cell receptor beta chain. The antigen is undetermined. Some clones are missing from TCRdb's copy, which holds only in-frame ones; the method was immunoSEQ multiplex PCR. The repertoire includes approximately 62,000 clones, about 85% of them detected once, and roughly 4% sits in the top ten. The CDR3 loop spans 17 amino acids. CDR1 is SGDLS, CDR2 YYNGEE, per germline. After removal of 5 bases from V and 2 bases from J, the junction contained 8 bases not matched to a gene. The data derive from a study of a mutant IDH1 vaccine in newly diagnosed glioma. Study-wide background: Males made up approximately 62% and females 37.5% of treated patients, whose mean age was roughly 40 years. Study conclusions and caveats: Pseudoprogression looked unconnected to shifts in top peripheral T cell clonotypes.

The time point was: week 23, last vaccination. In the vaccine, a single dose held 300 ug of the mutant IDH1 20-mer peptide, along with topical imiquimod. In every donor, the tumor was a new WHO grade 3 or 4 IDH1-mutant, ATRX-lost astrocytoma. J is TRBJ1-3 and V is TRBV9; the match to TRBD1 covers 12 bases. Specimen: PBMCs, collected from a glioma patient whose treatment included an IDH1 peptide vaccine. The receptor was derived from a man under 40 with glioma. CDR3 nucleotide sequence: TGTGCCAGCAGACCGGGACAGGGGGCCTCGGCTGGAAACACCATATATTTT. This translates into CASRPGQGASAGNTIYF.